This TCR beta chain was identified in a study of blood T cell repertoires in COVID-19. On the study more broadly: Researchers got acute and convalescent COVID-19 samples from the United States, Italy and Spain.

Germline trimming cut 8 bases from V and 0 bases from J; bases unmatched to any gene: 13. CDR3 length equals 17 residues. Generated by immunoSEQ multiplex PCR, the TCRdb table keeps only in-frame clones and is missing some. This table has over 60,000 clones, about nine tenths appearing once. The sequencing input was peripheral blood. The chain combines TRBV6-7 with TRBJ1-3, with TRBD1 identical over 7 bases. TRBV6-7 is an ORF, and what it does is uncertain. The origin of this receptor is a woman aged 60-75 years with acute or convalescent COVID-19. In nucleotides, the CDR3 is TGTGCCAGCTGCGGGACAGTCAACACTTACTCTGGAAACACCATATATTTT. Its translation: CASCGTVNTYSGNTIYF.